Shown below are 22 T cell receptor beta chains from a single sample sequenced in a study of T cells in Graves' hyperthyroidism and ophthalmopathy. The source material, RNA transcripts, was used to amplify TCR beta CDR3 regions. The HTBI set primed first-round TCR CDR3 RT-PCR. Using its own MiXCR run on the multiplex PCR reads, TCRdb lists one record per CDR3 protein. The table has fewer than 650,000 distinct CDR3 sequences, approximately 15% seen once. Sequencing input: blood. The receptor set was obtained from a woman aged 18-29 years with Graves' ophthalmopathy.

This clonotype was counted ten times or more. CDR3 nucleotide sequence: TGCAGTGCCCTGAGCGGGAAGGAGAACTACAATGAGCAGTTCTTC. Translated, it gives CSALSGKENYNEQFF. The chain employs TRBV20-1 and TRBJ2-1, with TRBD2 matching over 7 bases. V gave up 6 bases and J gave up 3 bases; unmatched junction bases: 11. In germline, CDR1 is DFQATT, CDR2 SNEGSKA (reference sequence). CDR3 length: 15 residues.

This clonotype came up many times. CDR3 coding DNA: TGCAGTGCTAGACTGCGTCGGGCAGGAAACACAGATACGCAGTATTTT. It encodes CSARLRRAGNTDTQYF. The chain joins TRBV20-1 to TRBJ2-3; D gene unclear. CDR1 and CDR2 (germline): DFQATT, SNEGSKA (reference sequence). V gave up 2 bases and J gave up 2 bases, with 17 bases separating them. The CDR3 sequence is 16 residues long.

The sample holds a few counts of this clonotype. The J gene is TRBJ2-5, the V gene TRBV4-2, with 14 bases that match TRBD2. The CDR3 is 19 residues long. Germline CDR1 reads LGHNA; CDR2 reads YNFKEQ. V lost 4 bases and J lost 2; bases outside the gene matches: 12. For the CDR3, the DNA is TGTGCCAGCAGCCCCTCGGGACTAGCGGGAGAGCTGGTACAAGAGACCCAGTACTTC. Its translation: CASSPSGLAGELVQETQYF.

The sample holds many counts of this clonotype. The DNA for the CDR3 is TGCGCCAGCAGCCAAGGAGGGACAGGGCTTTACGAGCAGTACTTC. Translating it yields CASSQGGTGLYEQYF. The chain links TRBV4-1 to TRBJ2-7, with TRBD1 identical over 9 bases. The germline V gene has CDR1 MGHRA and CDR2 YSYEKL. After removal of 1 base from V and 4 bases from J, the junction contained 5 bases not matched to a gene. The CDR3 is 15 residues long.

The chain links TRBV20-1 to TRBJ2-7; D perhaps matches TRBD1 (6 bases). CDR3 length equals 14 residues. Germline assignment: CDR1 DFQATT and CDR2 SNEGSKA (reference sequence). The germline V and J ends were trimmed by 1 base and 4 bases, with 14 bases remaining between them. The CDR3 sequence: CSARVSGVVYEQYF. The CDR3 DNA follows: TGCAGTGCTAGAGTGTCAGGGGTCGTGTACGAGCAGTACTTC.

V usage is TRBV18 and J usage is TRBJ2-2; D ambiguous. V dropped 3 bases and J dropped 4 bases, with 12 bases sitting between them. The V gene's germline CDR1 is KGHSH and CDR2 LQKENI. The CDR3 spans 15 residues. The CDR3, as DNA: TGTGCCAGCTCACCGGAGAAACAGTTCACCGGGGAGCTGTTTTTT. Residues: CASSPEKQFTGELFF.

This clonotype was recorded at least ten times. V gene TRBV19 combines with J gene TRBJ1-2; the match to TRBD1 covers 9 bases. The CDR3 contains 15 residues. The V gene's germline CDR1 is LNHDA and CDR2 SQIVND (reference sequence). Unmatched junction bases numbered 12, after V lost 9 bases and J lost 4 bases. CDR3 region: CASSSPGQGSYGYTF. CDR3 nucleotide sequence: TGTGCCAGCAGTTCTCCGGGACAGGGATCCTATGGCTACACCTTC.

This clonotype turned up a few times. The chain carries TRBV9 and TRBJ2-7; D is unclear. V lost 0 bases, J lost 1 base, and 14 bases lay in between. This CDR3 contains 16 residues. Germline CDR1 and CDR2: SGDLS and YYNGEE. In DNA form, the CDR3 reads TGTGCCAGCAGCGTAGCTCCCTGGGTAGATTCCTACGAGCAGTACTTC. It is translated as CASSVAPWVDSYEQYF.

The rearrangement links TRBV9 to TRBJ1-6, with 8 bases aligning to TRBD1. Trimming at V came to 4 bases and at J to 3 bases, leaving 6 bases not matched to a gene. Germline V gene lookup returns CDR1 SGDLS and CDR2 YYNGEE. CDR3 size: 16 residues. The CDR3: CASSTQGTGYNSPLHF. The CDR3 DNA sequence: TGTGCCAGCAGCACTCAAGGGACAGGCTATAATTCACCCCTCCACTTT. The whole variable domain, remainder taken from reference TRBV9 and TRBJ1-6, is DSGVTQTPKHLITATGQRVTLRCSPRSGDLSVYWYQQSLDQGLQFLIQYYNGEERAKGNILERFSAQQFPDLHSELNLSSLELGDSALYFCASSTQGTGYNSPLHFGNGTRLTVT.

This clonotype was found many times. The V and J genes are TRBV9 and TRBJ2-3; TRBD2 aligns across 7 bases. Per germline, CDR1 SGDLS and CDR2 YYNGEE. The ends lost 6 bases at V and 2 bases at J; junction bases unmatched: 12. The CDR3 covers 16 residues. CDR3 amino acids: CASTPRRESFTDTQYF. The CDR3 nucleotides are TGTGCCAGCACCCCCCGGCGGGAGTCTTTCACAGATACGCAGTATTTT.

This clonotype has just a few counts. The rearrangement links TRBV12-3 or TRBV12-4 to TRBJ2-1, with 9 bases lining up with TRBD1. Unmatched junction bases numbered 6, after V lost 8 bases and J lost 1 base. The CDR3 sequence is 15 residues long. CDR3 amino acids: CASGPTGGSYNEQFF. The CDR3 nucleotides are TGTGCCAGCGGTCCGACAGGGGGATCCTACAATGAGCAGTTCTTC.

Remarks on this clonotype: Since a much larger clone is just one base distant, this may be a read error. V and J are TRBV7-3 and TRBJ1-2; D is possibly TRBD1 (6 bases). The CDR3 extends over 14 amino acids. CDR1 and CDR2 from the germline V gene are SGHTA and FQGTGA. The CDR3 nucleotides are TGTGCCAGCAGCTTAGAAGGGGGTGACTATGGCCACACCTTC. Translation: CASSLEGGDYGHTF.

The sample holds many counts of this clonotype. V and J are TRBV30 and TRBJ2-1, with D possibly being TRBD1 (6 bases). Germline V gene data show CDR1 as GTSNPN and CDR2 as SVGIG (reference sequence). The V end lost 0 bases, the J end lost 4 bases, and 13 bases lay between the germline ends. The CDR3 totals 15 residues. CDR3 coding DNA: TGTGCCTGGAGTGTACCGGACAGTCGATACAATGAGCAGTTCTTC. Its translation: CAWSVPDSRYNEQFF.

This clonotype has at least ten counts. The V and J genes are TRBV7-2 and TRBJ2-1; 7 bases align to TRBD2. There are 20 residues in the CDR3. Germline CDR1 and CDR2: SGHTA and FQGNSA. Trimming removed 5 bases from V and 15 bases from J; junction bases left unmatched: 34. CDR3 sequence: CASSTPGLAGVSPLPRSGFF. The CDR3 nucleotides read TGTGCCAGCAGCACCCCGGGGTTGGCGGGAGTGTCCCCACTCCCGCGGTCAGGGTTCTTC.

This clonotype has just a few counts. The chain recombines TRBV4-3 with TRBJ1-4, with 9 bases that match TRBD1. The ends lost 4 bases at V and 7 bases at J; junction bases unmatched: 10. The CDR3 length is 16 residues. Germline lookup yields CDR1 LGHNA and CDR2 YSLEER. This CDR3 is CASSRTMDRGGEKLFF. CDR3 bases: TGCGCCAGCAGCCGGACAATGGACAGGGGTGGTGAAAAACTGTTTTTT.

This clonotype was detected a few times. This CDR3 is CASSPRLAGVVTDTQYF. The CDR3 DNA follows: TGTGCCAGCAGTCCCCGGCTAGCGGGGGTGGTCACAGATACGCAGTATTTT. The rearrangement uses TRBV6-2 or TRBV6-3 and TRBJ2-3, with TRBD2 identical over 10 bases. The length of the CDR3 is 17 residues. V lost 5 bases to trimming and J lost 2 bases; unmatched junction nucleotides: 10. CDR1 MNHEY and CDR2 SVGEGT come from the germline V gene.

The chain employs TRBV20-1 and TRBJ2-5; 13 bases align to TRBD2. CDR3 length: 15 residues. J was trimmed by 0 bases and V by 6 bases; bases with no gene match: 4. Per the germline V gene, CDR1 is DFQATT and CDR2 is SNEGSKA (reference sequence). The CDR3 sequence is CSARGTSGNQETQYF. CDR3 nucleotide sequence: TGCAGTGCCAGGGGGACTAGCGGGAACCAAGAGACCCAGTACTTC.

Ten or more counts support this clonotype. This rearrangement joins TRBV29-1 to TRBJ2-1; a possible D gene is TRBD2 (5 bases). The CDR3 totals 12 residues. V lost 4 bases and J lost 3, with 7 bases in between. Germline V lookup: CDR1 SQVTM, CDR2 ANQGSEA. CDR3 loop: CSVGTDYNEQFF. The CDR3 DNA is TGCAGCGTTGGGACTGACTACAATGAGCAGTTCTTC.

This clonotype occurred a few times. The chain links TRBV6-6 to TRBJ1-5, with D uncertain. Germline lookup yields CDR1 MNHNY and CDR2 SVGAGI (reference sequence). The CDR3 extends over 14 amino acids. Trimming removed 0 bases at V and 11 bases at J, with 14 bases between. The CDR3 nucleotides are TGTGCCAGCAGTTACTCCAGTTTCGATGGAACCCAGCATTTT. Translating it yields CASSYSSFDGTQHF.

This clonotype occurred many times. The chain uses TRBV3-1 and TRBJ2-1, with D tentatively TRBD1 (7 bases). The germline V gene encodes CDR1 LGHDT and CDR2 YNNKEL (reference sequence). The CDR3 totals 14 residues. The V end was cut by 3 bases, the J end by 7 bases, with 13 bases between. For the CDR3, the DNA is TGTGCCAGCAGCCATCTGACAGGGAGGAATGAGCAGTTCTTC. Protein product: CASSHLTGRNEQFF.

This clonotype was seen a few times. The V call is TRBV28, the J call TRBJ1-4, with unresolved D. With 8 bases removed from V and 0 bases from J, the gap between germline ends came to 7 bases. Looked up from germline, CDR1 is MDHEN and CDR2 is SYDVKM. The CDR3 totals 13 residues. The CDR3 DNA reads TGTGCCAGCCTAGGAGCAACTAATGAAAAACTGTTTTTT. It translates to CASLGATNEKLFF. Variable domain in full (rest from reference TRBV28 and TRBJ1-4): DVKVTQSSRYLVKRTGEKVFLECVQDMDHENMFWYRQDPGLGLRLIYFSYDVKMKEKGDIPEGYSVSREKKERFSLILESASTNQTSMYLCASLGATNEKLFFGSGTQLSVL.

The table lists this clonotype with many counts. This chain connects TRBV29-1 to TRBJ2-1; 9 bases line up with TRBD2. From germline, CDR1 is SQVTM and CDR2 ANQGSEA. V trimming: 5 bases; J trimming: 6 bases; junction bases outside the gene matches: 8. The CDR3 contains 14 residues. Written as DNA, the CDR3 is TGCAGCGTTCCGTCTAGCGGGACTAGCAATGAGCAGTTCTTC. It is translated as CSVPSSGTSNEQFF.